These 32 T cell receptor beta chains were sequenced from one sample in a study of OX40 agonist ivuxolimab in advanced cancers. The method was immunoSEQ multiplex PCR; TCRdb's version includes in-frame clones alone and lacks a portion of them. The table lists about 79,000 clones, about 90% of them singletons. The material was CD4+ or CD8+ T cells sorted from blood, obtained in a trial of the OX40 agonist ivuxolimab. The receptors originated from an adult with an advanced solid tumor such as melanoma, head and neck, liver or kidney cancer.

This rearrangement joins TRBV18 to TRBJ1-6, with 10 bases lining up with TRBD1. The length of the CDR3 is 15 residues. V gave up 3 bases and J gave up 9 bases; unmatched junction bases: 5. Germline CDR1 and CDR2: KGHSH and LQKENI. In DNA, the CDR3 is TGTGCCAGCTCACCCGGACAGGGGGGGACTTCACCCCTCCACTTT. Translated: CASSPGQGGTSPLHF.

V gene TRBV10-1 combines with J gene TRBJ2-3, with TRBD1 matching 7 bases. CDR3 size: 14 residues. Germline trimming cut 6 bases from V and 2 bases from J; bases unmatched to any gene: 5. CDR1 and CDR2 (germline): WNHNN, SYGVQD (reference sequence). The CDR3 is CASSPGGDTDTQYF. CDR3 bases: TGCGCCAGCAGCCCAGGGGGAGACACAGATACGCAGTATTTT.

J is TRBJ2-3 and V is TRBV5-1; D remains unclear. CDR3 length: 14 amino acids. V lost 3 bases to trimming and J lost 2 bases, with 10 bases between them. Germline lookup yields CDR1 SGHRS and CDR2 YFSETQ. The CDR3, as DNA: TGCGCCAGCAGCTGGGATCCTAACACAGATACGCAGTATTTT. Translating gives CASSWDPNTDTQYF.

The rearrangement joins TRBV7-9 to TRBJ2-3, with 10 bases lining up with TRBD2. V dropped 5 bases and J dropped 6; count of bases not matched to a gene: 5. CDR1 and CDR2 (germline): SEHNR, FQNEAQ (reference sequence). This CDR3 region has 14 residues. The CDR3 region is CASSNGLAADTQYF. For the CDR3, the DNA is TGTGCCAGCAGCAACGGACTAGCGGCCGATACGCAGTATTTT. Based on the CDR3 plus reference TRBV7-9 and TRBJ2-3, the full variable domain is DTGVSQNPRHKITKRGQNVTFRCDPISEHNRLYWYRQTLGQGPEFLTYFQNEAQLEKSRLLSDRFSAERPKGSFSTLEIQRTEQGDSAMYLCASSNGLAADTQYFGPGTRLTVL.

The rearrangement uses TRBV27 and TRBJ1-6; D is ambiguous. The CDR3 is made up of 14 amino acids. The germline V and J ends were trimmed by 7 bases and 14 bases, with 21 bases remaining between them. Germline V gene lookup returns CDR1 MNHEY and CDR2 SMNVEV (reference sequence). CDR3 sequence (DNA): TGTGCCAGCACGGCCGGCGGGTCCCTCTCATCCCTCCACTTT. Protein: CASTAGGSLSSLHF.

The chain combines TRBV6-5 with TRBJ1-1, with D possibly matching TRBD1 (6 bases). The CDR3 extends over 16 amino acids. CDR1 MNHEY and CDR2 SVGAGI come from the germline V gene. V was shortened by 0 bases and J by 7 bases, with 18 bases between the two germline ends. CDR3 DNA sequence: TGTGCCAGCAGTTACTCGAGAAGGGGGGTCAGGAATGAAGCTTTCTTT. It encodes CASSYSRRGVRNEAFF.

The J gene is TRBJ1-1, the V gene TRBV7-2; possible D gene TRBD1, 6 bases. CDR1 and CDR2 from the germline V gene are SGHTA and FQGNSA. The CDR3 consists of 14 residues. Trimming removed 7 bases at V and 0 bases at J, with 12 bases between. CDR3: CASNRDGLNTEAFF. The CDR3 DNA reads TGTGCCAGCAACAGGGACGGTTTGAACACTGAAGCTTTCTTT. The variable domain in full, with the rest retrieved from reference TRBV7-2 and TRBJ1-1, is GAGVSQSPSNKVTEKGKDVELRCDPISGHTALYWYRQSLGQGLEFLIYFQGNSAPDKSGLPSDRFSAERTGGSVSTLTIQRTQQEDSAVYLCASNRDGLNTEAFFGQGTRLTVV.

The chain is built from TRBV11-3 and TRBJ2-2; TRBD1 or TRBD2 may be the D gene (5 bases each). Germline V gives CDR1 SGHNT, CDR2 YENEEA. The ends were cut back, 1 base at V and 6 bases at J, with 9 bases in the middle. This CDR3 is built from 14 residues. In nucleotides, the CDR3 is TGTGCCAGCAGCTTAGGGGGGAGTCCCGGGGAGCTGTTTTTT. Translated: CASSLGGSPGELFF.

This sequence joins TRBV19 and TRBJ1-2; D not resolved. CDR1 and CDR2 (germline): LNHDA, SQIVND (reference sequence). Trimming took off 3 bases at V and 8 bases at J, with 16 bases between the two ends. The CDR3 sequence is 14 residues long. CDR3 DNA: TGTGCCAGTAGTATGGCGGCCGGGAATAGGGGCTACACCTTC. Translated, it gives CASSMAAGNRGYTF.

This sequence joins TRBV7-2 and TRBJ2-7, with D unresolved. The CDR3 contains 12 residues. Trimming stripped 2 bases from V and 0 bases from J, with 2 bases between. The germline V gene encodes CDR1 SGHTA and CDR2 FQGNSA. The CDR3 sequence is CASSLYSYEQYF. In DNA, the CDR3 is TGTGCCAGCAGCTTATACTCCTACGAGCAGTACTTC.

The rearrangement uses TRBV10-3 and TRBJ1-2; D is unresolved. This CDR3 has 13 residues. Germline loops: CDR1 ENHRY, CDR2 SYGVKD. V lost 10 bases, J lost 2 bases, and 14 bases lay in between. The CDR3 spells CARSWGLNYGYTF. The CDR3 region has the DNA TGTGCCAGATCCTGGGGTCTAAACTATGGCTACACCTTC.

The chain links TRBV9 to TRBJ1-3; D remains unclear. This CDR3 is built from 15 residues. V lost 1 base to trimming and J lost 4 bases, with 12 bases between them. Germline CDR1 and CDR2: SGDLS and YYNGEE. Written as DNA, the CDR3 is TGTGCCAGCAGCGTACGTTGGGAGACCGGAAACACCATATATTTT. Protein: CASSVRWETGNTIYF.

This chain uses TRBV6-6 with TRBJ1-4; TRBD1 is a possible D gene (6 bases). The CDR3 covers 14 residues. Trimming removed 4 bases at V and 4 bases at J, with 10 bases between. Germline CDR1 and CDR2: MNHNY and SVGAGI (reference sequence). This chain's CDR3 is CASSLDSLNEKLFF. As DNA, the CDR3 is TGTGCCAGCAGTTTGGACAGCCTTAATGAAAAACTGTTTTTT.

This CDR3 is CASSQNPGTDTQYF. The CDR3 DNA is TGCGCCAGCAGCCAAAATCCGGGCACAGATACGCAGTATTTT. The chain recombines TRBV5-1 with TRBJ2-3, with D unclear. Germline V gene data show CDR1 as SGHRS and CDR2 as YFSETQ. The CDR3 runs to 14 residues. V was shortened by 4 bases and J by 1 base, with 10 bases between the two germline ends.

The V gene is TRBV28, the J gene TRBJ2-1; possibly TRBD1 for D (7 bases). The germline V gene encodes CDR1 MDHEN and CDR2 SYDVKM. V shed 5 bases and J shed 4 bases, with 12 bases lying between them. CDR3 length: 14 residues. DNA for the CDR3: TGTGCCAGCAGTCCAGGGGGGCTGTACAATGAGCAGTTCTTC. Translated: CASSPGGLYNEQFF. Filled out from reference TRBV28 and TRBJ2-1, the complete variable domain reads DVKVTQSSRYLVKRTGEKVFLECVQDMDHENMFWYRQDPGLGLRLIYFSYDVKMKEKGDIPEGYSVSREKKERFSLILESASTNQTSMYLCASSPGGLYNEQFFGPGTRLTVL.

The V and J genes are TRBV6-5 and TRBJ1-1, with D maybe TRBD1 (5 bases). Looked up from germline, CDR1 is MNHEY and CDR2 is SVGAGI. The CDR3 consists of 14 residues. V was trimmed by 2 bases and J by 4 bases, leaving 11 bases between them. CDR3 bases: TGTGCCAGCAGTTACGAGCAGGGCGGCACTGAAGCTTTCTTT. Protein sequence: CASSYEQGGTEAFF.

The chain carries TRBV6-5 and TRBJ2-3, with 13 bases fitting TRBD2. CDR1 and CDR2 from the germline V gene are MNHEY and SVGAGI. J gave up 5 bases and V 5 bases, and 4 bases lay outside the gene matches. This CDR3 region has 15 residues. The CDR3 coding sequence is TGTGCCAGCAGTCCCCGGACTAGCGGGGGAGATACGCAGTATTTT. Its protein product is CASSPRTSGGDTQYF.

This sequence joins TRBV19 and TRBJ2-6, with TRBD2 matching over 9 bases. The germline gives CDR1 LNHDA, CDR2 SQIVND (reference sequence). The CDR3 has 17 amino acids. V trimming: 6 bases; J trimming: 2 bases; junction bases outside the gene matches: 8. The CDR3 DNA is TGTGCCAGTAGGTCCCTAGCGGGACTGACTGGGGCCAACGTCCTGACTTTC. Protein sequence: CASRSLAGLTGANVLTF.

This chain connects TRBV19 to TRBJ1-1; the D gene is possibly TRBD1 (5 bases). Germline assignment: CDR1 LNHDA and CDR2 SQIVND (reference sequence). Trimming left V 7 bases short and J 0 bases short, with 27 bases between. The CDR3 runs to 19 residues. The CDR3, as DNA: TGTGCCAGTATAGGGAAGGGACGCGCCACCTATATCATGAACACTGAAGCTTTCTTT. Protein: CASIGKGRATYIMNTEAFF.

This chain connects TRBV30 to TRBJ2-1; D is ambiguous. Trimming cost V 0 bases and J 5 bases, with 14 bases left between them. This CDR3 comprises 15 residues. Germline CDR1 and CDR2: GTSNPN and SVGIG (reference sequence). CDR3 sequence: CAWSVGGAVNNEQFF. CDR3 nucleotides: TGTGCCTGGAGTGTAGGCGGAGCAGTTAACAATGAGCAGTTCTTC. The full variable domain, rest sourced from reference TRBV30 and TRBJ2-1, is SQTIHQWPATLVQPVGSPLSLECTVEGTSNPNLYWYRQAAGRGLQLLFYSVGIGQISSEVPQNLSASRPQDRQFILSSKKLLLSDSGFYLCAWSVGGAVNNEQFFGPGTRLTVL.

This clone was seen a few times. This chain joins TRBV6-5 and TRBJ1-1, with no clear D. The CDR3 has 13 amino acids. Trimming took off 7 bases at V and 4 bases at J, with 13 bases between the two ends. The germline V gene encodes CDR1 MNHEY and CDR2 SVGAGI. CDR3 loop: CASIQPPSTEAFF. CDR3 coding DNA: TGTGCCAGCATTCAGCCACCGAGCACTGAAGCTTTCTTT.

The CDR3 DNA follows: TGTGCCAGCAGCGTGGGAGATCAAGAGACCCAGTACTTC. Translating gives CASSVGDQETQYF. The V and J genes are TRBV5-4 and TRBJ2-5; maybe TRBD2 (5 bases). V dropped 4 bases and J dropped 2 bases, with 9 bases sitting between them. Germline lookup yields CDR1 SGHNT and CDR2 YYREEE (reference sequence). The CDR3 covers 13 residues.

The chain combines TRBV5-1 with TRBJ2-1, with D possibly matching TRBD1 (6 bases). Trimming took 4 bases from V and 5 from J, leaving 13 bases between them. The germline gives CDR1 SGHRS, CDR2 YFSETQ. The CDR3 extends over 14 amino acids. The CDR3 is CASSLGQTNNEQFF. DNA for the CDR3: TGCGCCAGCAGCCTTGGACAGACAAACAATGAGCAGTTCTTC. The full variable domain, rest sourced from reference TRBV5-1 and TRBJ2-1, is KAGVTQTPRYLIKTRGQQVTLSCSPISGHRSVSWYQQTPGQGLQFLFEYFSETQRNKGNFPGRFSGRQFSNSRSEMNVSTLELGDSALYLCASSLGQTNNEQFFGPGTRLTVL.

The gene calls are TRBV15 and TRBJ1-1, with 12 bases lining up with TRBD1. The V gene's germline CDR1 is LNHNV and CDR2 YYDKDF (reference sequence). This CDR3 has 15 residues. With V trimmed by 6 bases and J by 4 bases, 6 bases remained unmatched. This chain's CDR3 is CATSPGTGGLTEAFF. As DNA, the CDR3 is TGTGCCACCAGTCCCGGGACAGGGGGCCTCACTGAAGCTTTCTTT.

The chain carries TRBV12-5 and TRBJ2-6; D unclear. Germline CDR1 LGHNT, CDR2 FRNRAP. Trimming left V 6 bases short and J 1 base short, with 4 bases between. This CDR3 region has 13 residues. This CDR3 is CASGPSGANVLTF. The CDR3 bases are TGTGCTAGTGGCCCTTCTGGGGCCAACGTCCTGACTTTC.

The rearrangement uses TRBV5-4 and TRBJ2-2; 7 bases are a match to TRBD2. Germline CDR1 reads SGHNT; CDR2 reads YYREEE (reference sequence). V shed 4 bases and J 5 bases; nucleotides not matched to a gene: 8. The CDR3 extends over 15 amino acids. The CDR3 spells CASSTPLGGTGELFF. The CDR3 DNA is TGTGCCAGCAGCACTCCTTTGGGGGGGACCGGGGAGCTGTTTTTT.

The chain combines TRBV7-2 with TRBJ1-3; D might be TRBD1 (6 bases). Per germline, CDR1 SGHTA and CDR2 FQGNSA. This CDR3 contains 13 residues. Trimming stripped 9 bases from V and 2 bases from J, with 11 bases between. In DNA, the CDR3 is TGTGCCAGTAACAGGGAGGCTGGAAACACCATATATTTT. Encoded protein: CASNREAGNTIYF.

The chain has TRBV13 and TRBJ2-7, with TRBD1 identical over 7 bases. J gave up 4 bases and V 4 bases, and 4 bases lay outside the gene matches. Germline CDR1 is PRHDT and CDR2 is FYEKMQ (reference sequence). This CDR3 is built from 13 residues. The CDR3 coding sequence is TGTGCCAGCAGCTCCATACAGGGGTACGAGCAGTACTTC. It is translated as CASSSIQGYEQYF.

The chain couples TRBV7-9 to TRBJ1-1, with D unresolved. Looked up from germline, CDR1 is SEHNR and CDR2 is FQNEAQ (reference sequence). The CDR3 loop spans 16 amino acids. Trimming left V 1 base short and J 4 bases short, with 16 bases between. CDR3 loop: CASSLDALFGGTEAFF. The CDR3 bases are TGTGCCAGCAGCTTAGACGCTTTGTTCGGTGGCACTGAAGCTTTCTTT.

The CDR3 protein is CASSVAFNTEAFF. The CDR3 nucleotides are TGTGCCAGCAGCGTAGCCTTTAACACTGAAGCTTTCTTT. The chain uses TRBV9 and TRBJ1-1; unclear D gene. This CDR3 is built from 13 residues. CDR1 and CDR2 from the germline V gene are SGDLS and YYNGEE. Trimming stripped 0 bases from V and 2 bases from J, with 5 bases between. The variable domain in full, completed from reference TRBV9 and TRBJ1-1, reads DSGVTQTPKHLITATGQRVTLRCSPRSGDLSVYWYQQSLDQGLQFLIQYYNGEERAKGNILERFSAQQFPDLHSELNLSSLELGDSALYFCASSVAFNTEAFFGQGTRLTVV.

The V call is TRBV20-1, the J call TRBJ2-1, with no clear D. Germline CDR1 DFQATT, CDR2 SNEGSKA (reference sequence). This CDR3 has 11 residues. Between the trimmed V and J ends, which lost 6 bases and 10 bases, there was a span of 13 bases. CDR3 region: CSAVLDLEQFF. As DNA, the CDR3 is TGCAGTGCCGTACTTGACCTCGAGCAGTTCTTC.

The V gene is TRBV7-8, the J gene TRBJ1-2; 9 bases are a match to TRBD1. Germline V gene lookup returns CDR1 SGHVS and CDR2 FQNEAQ. Unmatched junction bases numbered 9, after V lost 1 base and J lost 3 bases. This CDR3 is built from 17 residues. The CDR3 spells CASSLDPWTGDDYGYTF. The DNA of the CDR3 is TGTGCCAGCAGCTTAGATCCCTGGACAGGGGACGACTATGGCTACACCTTC.